This entry describes one T cell receptor (beta chain). What it binds is unknown. These data originate in a study of vaccination effects on CD4 cells after COVID-19. Across the whole study: Viral peptide pool expansion of antigen-specific CD4+ T cells preceded sequencing in the ViraFEST assay.

Method: immunoSEQ multiplex PCR; TCRdb's copy keeps in-frame clones and lacks some. Seen here are tens of thousands of clones, about 65% observed once, and the top ten hold roughly 4.2%. In germline, CDR1 is SGHDN, CDR2 FVKESK. The ends were cut back, 1 base at V and 1 base at J, with 16 bases in the middle. There are 17 residues in the CDR3. When less than 11 days of culture had elapsed, CD4+ T cells were isolated. It was on days 3 and 7 that half the medium was replaced with IL-2 medium. V usage is TRBV14 and J usage is TRBJ1-1; D is possibly TRBD1 (5 bases). The TCR was taken from a human donor who received a COVID-19 vaccine. Material: CD4+ T cells from PBMCs cultured without peptide, obtained before COVID-19 vaccination. CDR3 in DNA: TGTGCCAGCAGCCAAGTGGGCCAGGGCTCCAGGAACACTGAAGCTTTCTTT. This sequence encodes CASSQVGQGSRNTEAFF.